This T cell receptor beta chain was observed in a study of cytomegalovirus exposure and HLA in healthy donors. General observations from the study: Analysis was carried out at a later point, and it linked a missense DCLRE1C variant to TCR beta V- and J-gene trimming.

CDR3 length equals 13 residues. Germline V lookup: CDR1 LGHNA, CDR2 YSLEER. V dropped 5 bases and J dropped 1; count of bases not matched to a gene: 2. A few counts support this clone. Its specificity is not known. In the PCR, 60 Vbeta and 13 Jbeta primers were used. This table comes from immunoSEQ multiplex PCR, and its TCRdb copy is limited to in-frame clones, with some not included. The sample yields roughly 170,000 clones, 84% seen once. The chain uses TRBV4-3 and TRBJ2-7; 7 bases map to TRBD1. This receptor was obtained from a young man in good health and CMV-seronegative. The sequenced sample was PBMCs. This CDR3 reads CASSKQGSYEQYF. CDR3 coding DNA: TGCGCCAGCAGCAAACAGGGGTCCTACGAGCAGTACTTC.